This TCR beta chain was obtained from a study of blood T cell repertoires in COVID-19. Study-level background: Some COVID-19 samples were acute and others convalescent; all came from the United States, Italy and Spain.

Profiling relied on immunoSEQ multiplex PCR, and the TCRdb table lists in-frame clones only, not all of them. The sample holds some 26,000 clones, around nine tenths seen once. Germline loops: CDR1 SGHRS, CDR2 YFSETQ. This CDR3 is built from 14 residues. V dropped 4 bases and J dropped 2; count of bases not matched to a gene: 3. This receptor was obtained from a human donor in a cohort sampled during active COVID-19. V is TRBV5-1 and J is TRBJ2-7, with 10 positions matching TRBD2. The sequenced sample consisted of peripheral blood. CDR3 sequence (DNA): TGCGCCAGCAGCCCCGGGACTAGCGCCTACGAGCAGTACTTC. This encodes CASSPGTSAYEQYF.